This passage covers 3 T cell receptor delta chains from one sample sequenced in a study of gamma delta lymphoproliferative disorders and STAT genes. PBMCs from patients and controls supplied the genomic DNA for sequencing. TCRdb called clones from the multiplex PCR reads again using CATT. The sample includes some 1,500 delta-chain clones, 2.5% to 3.5% seen only once; the top ten take 64%. The material sequenced was blood. All receptors derive from a human donor with gamma-delta T-cell large granular lymphocyte leukemia.

For this clone: This sequence is one base from a far larger clone and is likely a read error. The limits of the CDR3 on the DNA are not certain, so only TCRdb's listed CDR3 is given. This sequence joins TRAV29/DV5 and TRDJ2. The CDR3 spans 16 amino acids, including both terminal residues. The V gene's germline CDR1 is NSMFDY and CDR2 ISSIKDK. CDR3 amino acids: CSVLLCSKRVTAQLFF.

This clone was detected only a few times. This sequence is one base from a far larger clone and is likely a read error. Additional DNA sequences in this sample encode the identical CDR3. The CDR3 loop is CAYRSSTLFPYWGIRPDKLIF. Here the CDR3 DNA reads TGTGCTTATAGGAGCTCGACGCTATTCCCGTACTGGGGGATTCGGCCCGATAAACTCATCTTT. This rearrangement joins TRAV38-2/DV8 to TRDJ1; 10 positions match TRDD3. This CDR3 is 21 amino acids long. Germline V lookup: CDR1 TSESDYY, CDR2 QEAYKQQN. With V trimmed by 1 base and J by 3 bases, 21 bases remained unmatched.

This clone was seen a handful of times. The CDR3 region has the DNA TGTGCTCTTGGGGAGATCCCTCCATGGGGGAATACCGATAAACTCATCTTT. It encodes CALGEIPPWGNTDKLIF. The rearrangement joins TRDV1 to TRDJ1; 7 nucleotides line up with TRDD3. J lost 2 bases, V lost 3 bases, and 12 bases had no gene match. This CDR3 is built from 17 residues. Germline CDR1 TSWWSYY, CDR2 QGS.